This record concerns one TCR beta chain sequence. The V gene's germline CDR1 is SGHAT and CDR2 FQNNGV. There are 14 residues in the CDR3. V was cut by 0 bases and J by 5 bases, with 8 bases left in between. This entry belongs to a study of control samples from healthy donors and cancer patients. The repertoire was sequenced with immunoSEQ multiplex PCR; TCRdb's copy has only in-frame clones and lacks some. The sample records tens of thousands of clones, 93% being singletons. This clonotype was sampled from a woman aged 25 to 39 in good health. Sequenced: blood. The rearrangement links TRBV11-2 to TRBJ1-3; D is unclear. This CDR3 is CASSLEHARNTIYF. The CDR3 coding sequence is TGTGCCAGCAGCTTAGAACACGCACGAAACACCATATATTTT.